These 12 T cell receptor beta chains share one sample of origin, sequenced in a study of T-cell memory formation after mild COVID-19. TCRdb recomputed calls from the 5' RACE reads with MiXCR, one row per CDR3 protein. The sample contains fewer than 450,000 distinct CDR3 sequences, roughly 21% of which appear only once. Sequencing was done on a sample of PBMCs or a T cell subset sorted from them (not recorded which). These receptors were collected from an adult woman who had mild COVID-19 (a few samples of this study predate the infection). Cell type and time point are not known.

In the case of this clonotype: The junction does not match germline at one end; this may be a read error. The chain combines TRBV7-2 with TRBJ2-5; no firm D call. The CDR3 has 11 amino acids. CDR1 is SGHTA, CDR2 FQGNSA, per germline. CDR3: CASSLQGQVLF. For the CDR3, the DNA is TGTGCCAGCAGCTTACAAGGCCAGGTCCTCTTC.

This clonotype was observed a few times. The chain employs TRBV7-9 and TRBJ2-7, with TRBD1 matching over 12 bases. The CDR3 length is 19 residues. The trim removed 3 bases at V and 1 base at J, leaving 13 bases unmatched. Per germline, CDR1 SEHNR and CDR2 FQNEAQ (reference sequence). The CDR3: CASSFSGTGGASPSYEQYF. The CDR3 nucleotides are TGTGCCAGCAGCTTTTCCGGGACAGGGGGCGCTAGTCCGTCCTACGAGCAGTACTTC.

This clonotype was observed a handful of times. The CDR3 sequence is CSTRGGGNTEAFF. The CDR3 bases are TGCAGCACAAGAGGCGGGGGGAACACTGAAGCTTTCTTT. V and J are TRBV29-1 and TRBJ1-1; a possible D gene is TRBD1 (5 bases). V lost 8 bases, J lost 1 base, and 14 bases lay in between. CDR1 and CDR2 (germline): SQVTM, ANQGSEA. There are 13 residues in the CDR3.

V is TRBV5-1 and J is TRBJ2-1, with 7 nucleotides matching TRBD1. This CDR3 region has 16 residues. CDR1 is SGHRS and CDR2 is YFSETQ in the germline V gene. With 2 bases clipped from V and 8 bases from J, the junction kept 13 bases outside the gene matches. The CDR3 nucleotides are TGCGCCAGCAGCTTCTCCGGGACAGCGACTGGGGATGAGCAGTTCTTC. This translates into CASSFSGTATGDEQFF.

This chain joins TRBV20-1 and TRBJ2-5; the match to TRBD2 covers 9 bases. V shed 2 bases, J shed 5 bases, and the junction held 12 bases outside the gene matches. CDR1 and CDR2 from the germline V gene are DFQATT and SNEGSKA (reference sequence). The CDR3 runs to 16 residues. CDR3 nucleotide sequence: TGCAGTGCTAGAACAAGACGGACTAGCGTTGACGAGACCCAGTACTTC. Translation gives CSARTRRTSVDETQYF.

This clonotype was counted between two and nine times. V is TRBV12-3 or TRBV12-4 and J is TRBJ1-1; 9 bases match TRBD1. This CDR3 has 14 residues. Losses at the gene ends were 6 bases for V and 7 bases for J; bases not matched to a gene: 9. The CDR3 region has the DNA TGTGCCAGCAGCCTACAGGGGGCGAGGCTTGAAGCTTTCTTT. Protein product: CASSLQGARLEAFF.

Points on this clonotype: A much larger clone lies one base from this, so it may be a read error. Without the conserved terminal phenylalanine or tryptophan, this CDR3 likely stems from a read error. The CDR3 is CASSHPGQGSYEQYI. As DNA, the CDR3 is TGTGCCAGCAGCCATCCGGGACAGGGCTCCTACGAGCAGTACATC. The chain combines TRBV3-1 with TRBJ2-7; 9 nucleotides line up with TRBD1. Trimming took 3 bases from V and 0 from J; bases not matched to a gene: 3. CDR1 LGHDT and CDR2 YNNKEL come from the germline V gene (reference sequence). This CDR3 has 15 residues.

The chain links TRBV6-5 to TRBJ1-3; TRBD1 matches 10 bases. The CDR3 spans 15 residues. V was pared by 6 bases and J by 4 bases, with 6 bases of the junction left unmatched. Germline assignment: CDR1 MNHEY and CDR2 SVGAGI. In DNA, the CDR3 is TGTGCCAGCAGCAGACAGGGGGCGAGCGGAAACACCATATATTTT. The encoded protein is CASSRQGASGNTIYF.

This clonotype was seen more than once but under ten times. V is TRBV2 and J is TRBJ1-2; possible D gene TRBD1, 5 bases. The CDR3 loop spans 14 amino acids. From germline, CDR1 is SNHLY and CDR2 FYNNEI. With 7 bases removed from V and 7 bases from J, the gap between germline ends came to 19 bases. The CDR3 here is CASTEGTALGGYTF. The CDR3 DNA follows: TGTGCCAGCACCGAGGGGACGGCTTTAGGTGGCTACACCTTC.

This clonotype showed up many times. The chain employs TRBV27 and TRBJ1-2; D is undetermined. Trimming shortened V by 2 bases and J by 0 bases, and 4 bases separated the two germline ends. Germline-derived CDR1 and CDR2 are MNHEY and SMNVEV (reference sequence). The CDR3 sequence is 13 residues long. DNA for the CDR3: TGTGCCAGCAGTTTAACAGCTAACTATGGCTACACCTTC. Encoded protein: CASSLTANYGYTF.

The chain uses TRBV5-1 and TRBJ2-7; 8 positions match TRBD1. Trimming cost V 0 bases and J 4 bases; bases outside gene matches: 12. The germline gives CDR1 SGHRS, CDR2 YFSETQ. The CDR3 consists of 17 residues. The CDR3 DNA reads TGCGCCAGCAGCTTGGTAGTCCAGGGGGCGGCCAATTACGAGCAGTACTTC. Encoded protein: CASSLVVQGAANYEQYF.

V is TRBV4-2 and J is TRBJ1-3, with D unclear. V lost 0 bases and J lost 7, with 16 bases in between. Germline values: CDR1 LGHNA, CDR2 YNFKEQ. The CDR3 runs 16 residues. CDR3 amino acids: CASSQEFRQASNTIYF. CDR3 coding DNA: TGTGCCAGCAGCCAAGAATTTCGGCAGGCCTCGAACACCATATATTTT.